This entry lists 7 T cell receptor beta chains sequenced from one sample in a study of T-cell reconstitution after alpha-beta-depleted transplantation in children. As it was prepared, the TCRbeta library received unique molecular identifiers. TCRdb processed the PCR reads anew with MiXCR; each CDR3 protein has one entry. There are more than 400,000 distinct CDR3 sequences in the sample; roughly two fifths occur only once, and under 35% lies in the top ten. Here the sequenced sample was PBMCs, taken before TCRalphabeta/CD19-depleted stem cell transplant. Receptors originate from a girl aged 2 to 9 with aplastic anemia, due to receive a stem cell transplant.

CDR3 loop: CASSLVAPEGTQYF. The CDR3 bases are TGTGCCAGCAGCTTAGTAGCTCCCGAGGGGACCCAGTACTTC. This chain uses TRBV7-2 with TRBJ2-5, with D possibly matching TRBD2 (5 bases). CDR1 is SGHTA, CDR2 FQGNSA, per germline. Between the trimmed V and J ends, which lost 1 base and 7 bases, there was a span of 13 bases. The CDR3 loop spans 14 amino acids.

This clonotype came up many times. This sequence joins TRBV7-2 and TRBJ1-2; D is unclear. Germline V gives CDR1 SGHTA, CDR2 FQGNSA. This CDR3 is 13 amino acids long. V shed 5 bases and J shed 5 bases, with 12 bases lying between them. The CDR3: CASSPEVRYGYTF. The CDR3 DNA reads TGTGCCAGCAGCCCGGAGGTGAGGTATGGCTACACCTTC.

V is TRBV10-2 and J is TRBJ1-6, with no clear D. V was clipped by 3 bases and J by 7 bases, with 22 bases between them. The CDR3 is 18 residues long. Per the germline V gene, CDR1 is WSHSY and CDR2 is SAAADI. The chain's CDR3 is CASSDPHPQAGYNSPLHF. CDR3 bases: TGCGCCAGCAGTGACCCACATCCTCAGGCCGGATACAATTCACCCCTCCACTTT.

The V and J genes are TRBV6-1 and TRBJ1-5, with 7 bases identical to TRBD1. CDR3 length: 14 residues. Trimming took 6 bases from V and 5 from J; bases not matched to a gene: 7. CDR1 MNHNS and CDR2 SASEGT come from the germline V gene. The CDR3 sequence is CASSEDRSYQPQHF. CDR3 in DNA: TGTGCCAGCAGCGAGGACAGGAGTTATCAGCCCCAGCATTTT.

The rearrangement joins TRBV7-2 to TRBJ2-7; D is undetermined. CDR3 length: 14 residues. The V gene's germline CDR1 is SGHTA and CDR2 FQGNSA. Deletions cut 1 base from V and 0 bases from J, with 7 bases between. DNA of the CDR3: TGTGCCAGCAGCTTAGTCCCAAGCTCCTACGAGCAGTACTTC. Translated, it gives CASSLVPSSYEQYF.

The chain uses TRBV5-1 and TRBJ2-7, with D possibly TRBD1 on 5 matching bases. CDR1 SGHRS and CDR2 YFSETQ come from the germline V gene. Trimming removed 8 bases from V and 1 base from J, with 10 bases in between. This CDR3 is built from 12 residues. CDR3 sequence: CASWGQSYEQYF. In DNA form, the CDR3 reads TGCGCCAGTTGGGGCCAGTCCTACGAGCAGTACTTC. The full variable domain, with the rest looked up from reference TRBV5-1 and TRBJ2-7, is KAGVTQTPRYLIKTRGQQVTLSCSPISGHRSVSWYQQTPGQGLQFLFEYFSETQRNKGNFPGRFSGRQFSNSRSEMNVSTLELGDSALYLCASWGQSYEQYFGPGTRLTVT.

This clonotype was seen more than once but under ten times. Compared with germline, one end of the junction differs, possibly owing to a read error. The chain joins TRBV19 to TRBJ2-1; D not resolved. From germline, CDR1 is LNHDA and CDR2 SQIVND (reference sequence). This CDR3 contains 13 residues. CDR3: CPSRSTHQDEQFF. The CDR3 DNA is TGTCCCAGTCGGTCAACTCATCAGGATGAGCAGTTCTTC.